This T cell receptor (beta chain) appears in the sequencing data of a study of blood T cell repertoires in COVID-19. Study context: Sites in the United States, Italy and Spain provided acute and convalescent COVID-19 samples. Sample material is recorded as cDNA or gDNA derived from T cells, B-cell-depleted T cells, or PBMCs.

V was pared by 6 bases and J by 6 bases, with 10 bases of the junction left unmatched. CDR3 length: 15 residues. Germline values: CDR1 SGHAT, CDR2 FQNNGV. Original handling: The authors estimated nucleated cell counts from reference gene primer amplification. The assay was immunoSEQ multiplex PCR, and TCRdb's table has in-frame clones only and misses some. V, J and clone size derive from that table, while D and trimming were established from the DNA sequence. This sample carries some 530,000 clones, less than 90% of them seen once, and the ten largest clones take approximately 8%. Participant age was roughly 18 to 100 years, and participants resided in 20 to 30 US areas.

What was sequenced was PBMCs or T cells enriched from blood (not recorded which). This chain connects TRBV11-2 to TRBJ2-7, with 11 bases that match TRBD1. The clonotype comes from a woman aged 55 to 70 who had recovered from COVID-19. The CDR3 loop is CASRIPGQGVIEQYF. The CDR3 nucleotides are TGTGCCAGCAGAATCCCGGGACAGGGGGTAATCGAGCAGTACTTC.